Listed here are 25 T cell receptor beta chains from one sample, sequenced in a study of blood T cell repertoires in COVID-19. Sequencing used immunoSEQ multiplex PCR; TCRdb keeps in-frame clones, though not all of them. The table lists about 35,000 clones, over 70% of them singletons. The sequenced material came from peripheral blood. The origin of the receptors is a human donor in a cohort sampled during active COVID-19.

This clone was detected once. V gene TRBV28 combines with J gene TRBJ1-2; 7 nucleotides agree with TRBD1. The germline V gene has CDR1 MDHEN and CDR2 SYDVKM. V shed 2 bases and J 6 bases; nucleotides not matched to a gene: 6. The CDR3 is 14 residues long. The CDR3 nucleotides read TGTGCCAGCAGTTTAAAGGGGGCGCAGGATGGCTACACCTTC. It codes for CASSLKGAQDGYTF.

The genes are TRBV7-2 and TRBJ1-5, with D perhaps matching TRBD1 (5 bases). The ends were cut back, 4 bases at V and 9 bases at J, with 10 bases in the middle. Per germline, CDR1 SGHTA and CDR2 FQGNSA. This CDR3 has 12 residues. CDR3 DNA: TGTGCCAGCAGCTACCCCGGGGGGCCCCAGCATTTT. Protein sequence: CASSYPGGPQHF.

This rearrangement joins TRBV5-1 to TRBJ2-1, with 7 bases matching TRBD2. This CDR3 is 16 amino acids long. The germline V gene encodes CDR1 SGHRS and CDR2 YFSETQ. The ends lost 3 bases at V and 0 bases at J; junction bases unmatched: 6. The DNA of the CDR3 is TGCGCCAGCAGCTCTGGGACTACCCCCTCCTACAATGAGCAGTTCTTC. It codes for CASSSGTTPSYNEQFF.

This clone appeared a single time. The V gene is TRBV7-2, the J gene TRBJ2-3, with D unresolved. V lost 0 bases and J 2 bases, leaving 3 bases between the germline ends. Germline CDR1 and CDR2: SGHTA and FQGNSA. The CDR3 totals 13 residues. The CDR3 sequence is CASSLAYTDTQYF. CDR3 DNA sequence: TGTGCCAGCAGCTTAGCTTACACAGATACGCAGTATTTT.

The CDR3 DNA follows: TGCGCCAGCAGCAAGACTAGCGGGGGGCCAGTTGAGCAGTTCTTC. It translates to CASSKTSGGPVEQFF. The chain links TRBV5-1 to TRBJ2-1; TRBD2 matches 13 bases. Looked up from germline, CDR1 is SGHRS and CDR2 is YFSETQ. The junction had 7 bases not matched to a gene; V was cut back by 4 bases and J by 9 bases. The CDR3 is 15 residues long.

J is TRBJ2-7 and V is TRBV5-6; possible D gene TRBD1, 5 bases. V lost 4 bases and J lost 2, with 13 bases in between. CDR1 SGHDT and CDR2 YYEEEE come from the germline V gene. This CDR3 has 14 residues. DNA for the CDR3: TGTGCCAGCAGCGCCAGGGCCTTGCCCTACGAGCAGTACTTC. It yields the protein CASSARALPYEQYF. Full variable domain (remainder filled in from reference TRBV5-6 and TRBJ2-7): DAGVTQSPTHLIKTRGQQVTLRCSPKSGHDTVSWYQQALGQGPQFIFQYYEEEERQRGNFPDRFSGHQFPNYSSELNVNALLLGDSALYLCASSARALPYEQYFGPGTRLTVT.

The genes are TRBV5-1 and TRBJ2-5; the match to TRBD1 covers 9 bases. Looked up from germline, CDR1 is SGHRS and CDR2 is YFSETQ. The CDR3 length is 15 residues. V trimming: 4 bases; J trimming: 5 bases; junction bases outside the gene matches: 9. CDR3 coding DNA: TGCGCCAGCAGCCGCAACGGGGACAGGGTGGAGACCCAGTACTTC. It is translated as CASSRNGDRVETQYF.

V is TRBV6-5 and J is TRBJ1-3; 7 bases are shared with TRBD1. The germline CDR1 and CDR2 sequences are MNHEY and SVGAGI. V lost 6 bases, J lost 1 base, and 6 bases stayed unmatched. This CDR3 has 15 amino acids. In DNA, the CDR3 is TGTGCCAGCAGATCGACAGGGACTTCTGGAAACACCATATATTTT. It encodes CASRSTGTSGNTIYF.

This chain connects TRBV18 to TRBJ2-1; TRBD2 matches 9 bases. Per the germline V gene, CDR1 is KGHSH and CDR2 is LQKENI. Germline trimming cut 2 bases from V and 4 bases from J; bases unmatched to any gene: 6. The CDR3 is 16 residues long. CDR3 sequence (DNA): TGTGCCAGCTCACCAACGGAGCGGGGGGTTTACAATGAGCAGTTCTTC. This sequence encodes CASSPTERGVYNEQFF.

The V call is TRBV7-9, the J call TRBJ2-3; D is unclear. V was clipped by 5 bases and J by 4 bases, with 10 bases between them. The CDR3 contains 13 residues. The V gene's germline CDR1 is SEHNR and CDR2 FQNEAQ (reference sequence). The CDR3: CASSPKLPDTQYF. In DNA form, the CDR3 reads TGTGCCAGCAGCCCAAAACTGCCAGATACGCAGTATTTT.

The rearrangement links TRBV7-8 to TRBJ2-7; 7 bases fit TRBD1. The J segment lost 2 bases and the V segment lost 1 base, leaving 17 bases of the junction unmatched. The CDR3 is 19 residues long. CDR1 is SGHVS, CDR2 FQNEAQ, per germline. The CDR3: CASSLVFSGTALMTYEQYF. DNA for the CDR3: TGTGCCAGCAGCTTAGTCTTCTCCGGGACAGCGCTGATGACCTACGAGCAGTACTTC. The full variable domain, its missing parts supplied by reference TRBV7-8 and TRBJ2-7, is GAGVSQSPRYKVAKRGQDVALRCDPISGHVSLFWYQQALGQGPEFLTYFQNEAQLDKSGLPSDRFFAERPEGSVSTLKIQRTQQEDSAVYLCASSLVFSGTALMTYEQYFGPGTRLTVT.

The chain couples TRBV19 to TRBJ1-2; no clear D. Germline CDR1 and CDR2: LNHDA and SQIVND (reference sequence). Trimming left V 7 bases short and J 4 bases short, with 16 bases between. The CDR3 is 14 residues long. The CDR3: CASMTRRGGYGYTF. The CDR3 nucleotides are TGTGCCAGTATGACGCGTCGGGGAGGCTATGGCTACACCTTC.

The CDR3 DNA reads as TGCAGTGCCCCTCTGGATACGCAGTATTTT. As protein: CSAPLDTQYF. This chain uses TRBV20-1 with TRBJ2-3, with no clear D. CDR1 DFQATT and CDR2 SNEGSKA come from the germline V gene (reference sequence). Trimming removed 6 bases from V and 6 bases from J, with 7 bases in between. This CDR3 has 10 amino acids.

The sample holds one count of this clone. The chain combines TRBV5-1 with TRBJ2-3; 11 bases map to TRBD2. The V and J ends lost 4 bases and 1 base, in that order; junction bases with no gene match: 8. Germline lookup yields CDR1 SGHRS and CDR2 YFSETQ. CDR3 size: 17 residues. CDR3 sequence (DNA): TGCGCCAGCAGCACCGTAGCGGGACTAGCGGGCACAGATACGCAGTATTTT. Translating it yields CASSTVAGLAGTDTQYF.

This chain uses TRBV28 with TRBJ1-1; the D gene is possibly TRBD1 (5 bases). The CDR3 length is 15 residues. The germline V and J ends were trimmed by 7 bases and 3 bases, with 18 bases remaining between them. CDR1 is MDHEN, CDR2 SYDVKM, per germline. CDR3 amino acids: CASTASSGWYTEAFF. The CDR3 DNA sequence: TGTGCCAGCACCGCATCCTCAGGGTGGTACACTGAAGCTTTCTTT.

This chain uses TRBV16 with TRBJ2-1; D gene ambiguous. V shed 3 bases and J shed 7 bases, with 22 bases lying between them. Germline CDR1 KGHSY, CDR2 FQNENV. CDR3 length equals 17 residues. The CDR3 loop is CASSQIIPPRLRNEQFF. CDR3 DNA: TGTGCCAGCAGCCAGATAATCCCTCCCAGGCTCCGGAATGAGCAGTTCTTC.

This chain uses TRBV7-2 with TRBJ2-2, with D possibly matching TRBD2 (5 bases). Trimming left V 3 bases short and J 0 bases short, with 17 bases between. The CDR3 extends over 18 amino acids. CDR1 is SGHTA, CDR2 FQGNSA, per germline. The CDR3 DNA is TGTGCCAGCAGCTTGAGGGTTCGGCAGCCGCCGAACACCGGGGAGCTGTTTTTT. Translating it yields CASSLRVRQPPNTGELFF.

The table lists this clone with a few counts. This chain links TRBV19 with TRBJ1-1, with a weak D call TRBD1 (6 bases). Trimming took 2 bases from V and 8 from J, leaving 12 bases between them. The germline V gene encodes CDR1 LNHDA and CDR2 SQIVND (reference sequence). The CDR3 sequence is 13 residues long. The CDR3 spells CASSIKGEREAFF. The CDR3 nucleotides are TGTGCCAGTAGTATAAAGGGGGAGAGAGAAGCTTTCTTT.

The chain couples TRBV19 to TRBJ2-3; 9 positions match TRBD2. The CDR3 spans 15 residues. The V gene end was trimmed by 6 bases and the J gene end by 5 bases; junction bases not matched to a gene: 9. Germline V gene data show CDR1 as LNHDA and CDR2 as SQIVND (reference sequence). CDR3 DNA sequence: TGTGCCAGTAGGCCCGCTAGCGGGATGGGAGATACGCAGTATTTT. It codes for CASRPASGMGDTQYF.

For the CDR3, the DNA is TGTGCCTGGAGTGTGAAAGCTAGCAATCAGCCCCAGCATTTT. Encoded protein: CAWSVKASNQPQHF. The chain has TRBV30 and TRBJ1-5; D is unresolved. CDR3 length: 14 residues. From germline, CDR1 is GTSNPN and CDR2 SVGIG (reference sequence). V gave up 0 bases and J gave up 0 bases, with 6 bases separating them.

The V and J genes are TRBV6-6 and TRBJ2-2; the D is unclear. Per germline, CDR1 MNHNY and CDR2 SVGAGI (reference sequence). CDR3 length equals 13 residues. V dropped 7 bases and J dropped 6 bases, with 12 bases sitting between them. The CDR3 spells CASTTSTSGELFF. In DNA form, the CDR3 reads TGTGCCAGCACCACTTCGACATCCGGGGAGCTGTTTTTT.

The chain combines TRBV3-1 (or the pseudogene TRBV3-2) with TRBJ2-5; tentative D call: TRBD2 (5 bases). The CDR3 length is 13 residues. Trimming took 6 bases from V and 5 from J, leaving 13 bases between them. CDR1 and CDR2 (germline): LGHDT, YNNKEL (reference sequence). CDR3 protein: CASRNTGVETQYF. The CDR3 coding sequence is TGTGCCAGCAGGAATACCGGGGTGGAGACCCAGTACTTC.

The chain is built from TRBV19 and TRBJ1-3, with 7 positions matching TRBD1. Trimming at V came to 6 bases and at J to 0 bases, leaving 11 bases not matched to a gene. The germline V gene encodes CDR1 LNHDA and CDR2 SQIVND (reference sequence). The CDR3 contains 17 residues. CDR3 DNA: TGTGCCAGTAGCACAACAGGGGCCGAACTCTCTGGAAACACCATATATTTT. As protein: CASSTTGAELSGNTIYF.

This clone occurred once. V and J are TRBV28 and TRBJ2-2; D remains ambiguous. The CDR3 is 13 amino acids. V lost 9 bases to trimming and J lost 0 bases, with 8 bases between them. CDR1 and CDR2 (germline): MDHEN, SYDVKM. The CDR3 spells CASLPANTGELFF. The CDR3 bases are TGTGCCAGTCTCCCGGCGAACACCGGGGAGCTGTTTTTT.

The chain is built from TRBV15 and TRBJ2-5; D gene uncertain. The V end was cut by 1 base, the J end by 1 base, with 7 bases between. The CDR3 consists of 14 residues. The germline CDR1 and CDR2 sequences are LNHNV and YYDKDF (reference sequence). The CDR3 DNA is TGTGCCACCAGCAGAGGAGGCGGCCAAGAGACCCAGTACTTC. This translates into CATSRGGGQETQYF. The full variable domain, its missing parts supplied by reference TRBV15 and TRBJ2-5, is DAMVIQNPRYQVTQFGKPVTLSCSQTLNHNVMYWYQQKSSQAPKLLFHYYDKDFNNEADTPDNFQSRRPNTSFCFLDIRSPGLGDTAMYLCATSRGGGQETQYFGPGTRLLVL.